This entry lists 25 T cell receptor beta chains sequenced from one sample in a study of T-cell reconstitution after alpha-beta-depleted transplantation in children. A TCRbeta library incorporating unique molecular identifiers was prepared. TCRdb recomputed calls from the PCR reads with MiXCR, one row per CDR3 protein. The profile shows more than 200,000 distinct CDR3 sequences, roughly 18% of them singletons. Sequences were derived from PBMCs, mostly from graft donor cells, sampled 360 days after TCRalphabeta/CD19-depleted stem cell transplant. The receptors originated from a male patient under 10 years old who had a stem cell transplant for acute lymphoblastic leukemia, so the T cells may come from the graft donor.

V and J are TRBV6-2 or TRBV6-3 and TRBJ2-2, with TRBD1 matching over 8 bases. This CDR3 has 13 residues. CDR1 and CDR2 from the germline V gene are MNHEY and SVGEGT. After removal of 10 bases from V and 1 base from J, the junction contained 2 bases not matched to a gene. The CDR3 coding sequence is TGTGCCATCGGACAGGGGAACACCGGGGAGCTGTTTTTT. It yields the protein CAIGQGNTGELFF.

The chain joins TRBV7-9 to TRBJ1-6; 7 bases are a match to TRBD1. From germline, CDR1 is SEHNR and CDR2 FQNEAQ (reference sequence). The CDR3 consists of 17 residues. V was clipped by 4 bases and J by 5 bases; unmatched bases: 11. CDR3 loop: CASSSEVQGDDNSPLHF. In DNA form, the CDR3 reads TGTGCCAGCAGCTCCGAAGTGCAGGGGGATGATAATTCACCCCTCCACTTT.

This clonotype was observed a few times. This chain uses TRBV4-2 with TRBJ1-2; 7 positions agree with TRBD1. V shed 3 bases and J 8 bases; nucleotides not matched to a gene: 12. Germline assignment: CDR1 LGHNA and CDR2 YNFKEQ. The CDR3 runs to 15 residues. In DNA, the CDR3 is TGTGCCAGCAGCCATACAGGGGAAATCGTGGACGGCTACACCTTC. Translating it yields CASSHTGEIVDGYTF.

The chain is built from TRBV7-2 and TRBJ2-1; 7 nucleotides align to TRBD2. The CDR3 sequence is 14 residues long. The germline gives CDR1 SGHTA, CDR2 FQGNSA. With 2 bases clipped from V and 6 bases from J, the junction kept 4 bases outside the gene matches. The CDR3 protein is CASSLFSGGNEQFF. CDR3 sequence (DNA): TGTGCCAGCAGCTTATTTTCGGGGGGCAATGAGCAGTTCTTC.

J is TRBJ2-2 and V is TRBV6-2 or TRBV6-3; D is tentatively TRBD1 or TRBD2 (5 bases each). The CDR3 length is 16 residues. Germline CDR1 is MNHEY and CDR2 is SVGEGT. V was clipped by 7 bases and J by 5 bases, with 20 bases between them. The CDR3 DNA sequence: TGTGCCAGCACCCTTACGAATACATGGGGGACCGGGGAGCTGTTTTTT. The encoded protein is CASTLTNTWGTGELFF.

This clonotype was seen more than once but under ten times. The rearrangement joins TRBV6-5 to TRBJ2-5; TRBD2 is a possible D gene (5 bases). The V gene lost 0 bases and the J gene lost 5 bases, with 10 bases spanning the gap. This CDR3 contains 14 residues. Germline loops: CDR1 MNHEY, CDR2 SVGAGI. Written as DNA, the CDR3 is TGTGCCAGCAGTTACTCGAAACTAGTGGAGACCCAGTACTTC. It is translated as CASSYSKLVETQYF.

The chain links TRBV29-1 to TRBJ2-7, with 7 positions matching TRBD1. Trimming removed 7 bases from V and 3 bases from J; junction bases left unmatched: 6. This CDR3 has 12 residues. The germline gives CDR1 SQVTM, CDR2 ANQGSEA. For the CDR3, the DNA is TGCAGCGCCACTAGGACAGGCTACGAGCAGTACTTC. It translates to CSATRTGYEQYF.

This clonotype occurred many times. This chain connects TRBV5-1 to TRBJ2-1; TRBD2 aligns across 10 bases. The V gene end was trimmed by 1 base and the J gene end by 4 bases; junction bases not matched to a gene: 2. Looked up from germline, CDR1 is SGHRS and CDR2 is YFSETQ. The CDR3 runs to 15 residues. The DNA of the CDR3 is TGCGCCAGCAGCTTGAGCGGGGGGGATTACAATGAGCAGTTCTTC. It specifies CASSLSGGDYNEQFF.

CDR3 amino acids: CASSYGVYGNTIYF. CDR3 sequence (DNA): TGTGCCAGCAGTTACGGGGTATATGGAAACACCATATATTTT. The chain couples TRBV6-5 to TRBJ1-3; D is unresolved. The germline V gene encodes CDR1 MNHEY and CDR2 SVGAGI. Deletions cut 2 bases from V and 3 bases from J, with 8 bases between. The CDR3 covers 14 residues.

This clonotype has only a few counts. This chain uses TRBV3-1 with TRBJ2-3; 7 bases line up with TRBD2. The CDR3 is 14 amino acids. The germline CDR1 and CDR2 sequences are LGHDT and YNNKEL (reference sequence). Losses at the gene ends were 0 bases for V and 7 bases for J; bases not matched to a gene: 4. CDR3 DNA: TGTGCCAGCAGCCAAGAGAGACTAGCTAATACGCAGTATTTT. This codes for CASSQERLANTQYF.

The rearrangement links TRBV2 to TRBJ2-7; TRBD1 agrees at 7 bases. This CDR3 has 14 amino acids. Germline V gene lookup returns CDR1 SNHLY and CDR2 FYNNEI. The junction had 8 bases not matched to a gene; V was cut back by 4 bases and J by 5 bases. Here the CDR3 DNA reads TGTGCCAGCAGTGTCGTGACAGGGTACCACGAGCAGTACTTC. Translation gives CASSVVTGYHEQYF.

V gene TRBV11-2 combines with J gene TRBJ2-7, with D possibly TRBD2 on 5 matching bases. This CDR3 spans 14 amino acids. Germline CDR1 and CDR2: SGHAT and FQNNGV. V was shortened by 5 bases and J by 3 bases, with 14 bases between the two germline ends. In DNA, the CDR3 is TGTGCCAGCAGCCCCGACCCCGGGGACTACGAGCAGTACTTC. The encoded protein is CASSPDPGDYEQYF.

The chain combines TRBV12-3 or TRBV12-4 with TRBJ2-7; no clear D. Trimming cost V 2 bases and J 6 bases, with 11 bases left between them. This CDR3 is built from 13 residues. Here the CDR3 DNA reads TGTGCCAGCAGTTTACGACCCGATTTCGAGCAGTACTTC. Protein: CASSLRPDFEQYF.

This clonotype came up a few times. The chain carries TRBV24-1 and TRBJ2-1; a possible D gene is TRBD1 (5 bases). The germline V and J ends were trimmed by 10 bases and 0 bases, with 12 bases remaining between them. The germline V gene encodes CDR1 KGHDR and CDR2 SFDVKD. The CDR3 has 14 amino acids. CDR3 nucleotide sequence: TGTGCCACATCCAGGACATCCTCCTACAATGAGCAGTTCTTC. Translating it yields CATSRTSSYNEQFF.

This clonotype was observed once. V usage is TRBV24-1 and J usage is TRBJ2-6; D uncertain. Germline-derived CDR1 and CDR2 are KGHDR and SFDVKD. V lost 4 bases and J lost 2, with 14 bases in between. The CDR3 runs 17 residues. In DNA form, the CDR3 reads TGTGCCACCAGTGACCCCCGGTTCGGAGCTGGGGCCAACGTCCTGACTTTC. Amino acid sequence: CATSDPRFGAGANVLTF.

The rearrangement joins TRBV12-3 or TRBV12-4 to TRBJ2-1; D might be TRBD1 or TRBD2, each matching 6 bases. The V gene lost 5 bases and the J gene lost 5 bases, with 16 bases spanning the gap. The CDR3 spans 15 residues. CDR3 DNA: TGTGCCAGCAGTGGCTACCGGGGGCCAAACAATGAGCAGTTCTTC. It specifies CASSGYRGPNNEQFF.

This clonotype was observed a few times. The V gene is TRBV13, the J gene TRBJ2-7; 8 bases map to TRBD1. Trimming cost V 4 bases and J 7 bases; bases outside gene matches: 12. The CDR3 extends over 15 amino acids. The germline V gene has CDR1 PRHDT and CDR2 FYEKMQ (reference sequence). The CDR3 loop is CASSSIGQGSGEQYF. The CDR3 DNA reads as TGTGCCAGCAGCTCGATCGGACAGGGTTCGGGTGAGCAGTACTTC.

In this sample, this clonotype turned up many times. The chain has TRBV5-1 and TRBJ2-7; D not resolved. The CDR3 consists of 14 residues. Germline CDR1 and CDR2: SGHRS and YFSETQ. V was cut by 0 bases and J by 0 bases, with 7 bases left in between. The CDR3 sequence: CASSLDAHSYEQYF. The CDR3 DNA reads TGCGCCAGCAGCTTGGACGCACACTCCTACGAGCAGTACTTC.

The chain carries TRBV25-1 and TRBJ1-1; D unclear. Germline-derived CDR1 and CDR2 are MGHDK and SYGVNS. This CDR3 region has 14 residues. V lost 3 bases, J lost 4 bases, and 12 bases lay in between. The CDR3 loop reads CASSDPLTSTEAFF. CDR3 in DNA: TGTGCCAGCAGTGACCCCCTTACGAGCACTGAAGCTTTCTTT.

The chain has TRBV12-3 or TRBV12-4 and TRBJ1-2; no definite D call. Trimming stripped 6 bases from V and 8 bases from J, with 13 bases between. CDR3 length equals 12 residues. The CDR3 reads CASSPSVWGYTF. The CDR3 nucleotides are TGTGCCAGCAGCCCTTCCGTGTGGGGCTACACCTTC.

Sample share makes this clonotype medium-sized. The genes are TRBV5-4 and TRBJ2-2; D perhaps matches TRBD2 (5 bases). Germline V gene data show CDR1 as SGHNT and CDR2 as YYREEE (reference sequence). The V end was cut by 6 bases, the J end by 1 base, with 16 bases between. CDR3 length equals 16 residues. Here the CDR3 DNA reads TGTGCCAGCACCAAAGGGAGTCAGAGGAACACCGGGGAGCTGTTTTTT. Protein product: CASTKGSQRNTGELFF.

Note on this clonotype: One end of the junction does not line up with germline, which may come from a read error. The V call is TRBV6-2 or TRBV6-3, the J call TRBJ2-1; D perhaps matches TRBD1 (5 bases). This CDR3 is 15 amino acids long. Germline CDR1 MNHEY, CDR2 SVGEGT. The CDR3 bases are TGTGCCAGCATCCCGCCAGGGCAGCCCTACAATGGGCAGTTCTTC. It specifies CASIPPGQPYNGQFF.

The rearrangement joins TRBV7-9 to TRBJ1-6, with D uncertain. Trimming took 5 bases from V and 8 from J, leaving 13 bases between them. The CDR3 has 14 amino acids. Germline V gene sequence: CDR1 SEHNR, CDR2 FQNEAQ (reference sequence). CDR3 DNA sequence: TGTGCCAGCAGCCCCTATGGACCGGATTCACCCCTCCACTTT. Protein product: CASSPYGPDSPLHF.

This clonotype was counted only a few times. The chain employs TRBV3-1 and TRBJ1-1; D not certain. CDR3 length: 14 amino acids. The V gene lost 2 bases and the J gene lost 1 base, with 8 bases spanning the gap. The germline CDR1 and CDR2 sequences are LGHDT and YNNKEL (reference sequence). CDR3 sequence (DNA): TGTGCCAGCAGCCAACCGGGGAGGAACACTGAAGCTTTCTTT. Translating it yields CASSQPGRNTEAFF.

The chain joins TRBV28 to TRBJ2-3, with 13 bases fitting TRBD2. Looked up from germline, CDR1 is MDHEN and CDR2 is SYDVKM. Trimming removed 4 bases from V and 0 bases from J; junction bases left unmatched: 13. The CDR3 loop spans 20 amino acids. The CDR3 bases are TGTGCCAGCAGTTACGGGACTAGCGGGGACCCGGACGAGAGCACAGATACGCAGTATTTT. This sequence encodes CASSYGTSGDPDESTDTQYF.